The rows below give T cell receptor beta chains drawn from one sample of a study of blood T cell repertoires in COVID-19. Some clones are missing from TCRdb's copy, which holds only in-frame ones; the method was immunoSEQ multiplex PCR. This sample has about 270,000 clones; 88% occur once, and the top ten carry 3%. Sequencing was done on a sample of PBMCs or T cells enriched from blood (not recorded which). All receptors derive from a woman between 45 and 60 years old who had recovered from COVID-19. Both conserved end residues are part of each CDR3. D genes are given only for firm matches. Only some rows state a clone size, as once, few, many or a class for expanded clones.

clone_size	v_call	j_call	d_call	cdr3_aa	cdr3_nt
.	TRBV28	TRBJ1-2	.	CASSLDRLLNYGYTF	TGTGCCAGCAGCTTGGATAGACTGCTCAACTATGGCTACACCTTC
.	TRBV27	TRBJ2-3	TRBD2	CASSNGRSGDTQYF	TGTGCCAGCAGTAACGGGAGGTCGGGAGATACGCAGTATTTT
.	TRBV28	TRBJ2-1	TRBD2	CASSLPGTSASYNEQFF	TGTGCCAGCAGTTTGCCCGGGACTAGCGCGTCCTACAATGAGCAGTTCTTC
once	TRBV9	TRBJ2-7	TRBD2	CASSGRDYNF	TGTGCCAGCAGCGGCCGGGACTATAACTTC
.	TRBV6-4	TRBJ2-5	.	CASSELGPQETQYF	TGTGCCAGCAGTGAGTTGGGGCCCCAAGAGACCCAGTACTTC
.	TRBV28	TRBJ1-5	TRBD1	CASRVDRVGNQPQHF	TGTGCCAGCAGGGTCGACAGGGTTGGCAATCAGCCCCAGCATTTT
once	TRBV7-2	TRBJ1-3	.	CASSSSGGTGNTIYF	TGTGCCAGCAGCTCCTCCGGGGGAACTGGAAACACCATATATTTT
.	TRBV7-2	TRBJ2-7	.	CASSLALNFVYEQYF	TGTGCCAGCAGCTTAGCCCTAAATTTCGTCTACGAGCAGTACTTC
.	TRBV27	TRBJ1-1	.	CASNVRENTEAFF	TGTGCCAGCAATGTCAGGGAGAACACTGAAGCTTTCTTT
.	TRBV24-1	TRBJ1-4	.	CATPRRGPPEKLFF	TGTGCCACTCCGAGACGCGGTCCCCCTGAAAAACTGTTTTTT
.	TRBV18	TRBJ1-6	.	CASSPPGTFGSPLHF	TGTGCCAGCTCACCACCGGGGACATTTGGCTCACCCCTCCACTTT
.	TRBV27	TRBJ1-3	.	CASSLSNDKTSGNTIYF	TGTGCCAGCAGTTTATCGAACGACAAAACCTCTGGAAACACCATATATTTT
few	TRBV4-3	TRBJ2-1	.	CASSQEAGLNYNEQFF	TGCGCCAGCAGCCAAGAAGCCGGACTAAACTACAATGAGCAGTTCTTC
.	TRBV7-3	TRBJ1-1	TRBD1	CASSLSRDRGRGTEAFF	TGTGCCAGCAGCTTATCACGGGACAGGGGGCGCGGCACTGAAGCTTTCTTT
.	TRBV28	TRBJ2-7	.	CASSGNSYEQYF	TGTGCCAGCTCCGGGAACTCCTACGAGCAGTACTTC
.	TRBV11-3	TRBJ2-3	TRBD1	CASSLQGTDTQYF	TGTGCCAGCAGCCTACAGGGGACAGATACGCAGTATTTT
.	TRBV4-3	TRBJ1-1	.	CASSLQGNTEAFF	TGCGCCAGCAGCTTACAGGGAAACACTGAAGCTTTCTTT